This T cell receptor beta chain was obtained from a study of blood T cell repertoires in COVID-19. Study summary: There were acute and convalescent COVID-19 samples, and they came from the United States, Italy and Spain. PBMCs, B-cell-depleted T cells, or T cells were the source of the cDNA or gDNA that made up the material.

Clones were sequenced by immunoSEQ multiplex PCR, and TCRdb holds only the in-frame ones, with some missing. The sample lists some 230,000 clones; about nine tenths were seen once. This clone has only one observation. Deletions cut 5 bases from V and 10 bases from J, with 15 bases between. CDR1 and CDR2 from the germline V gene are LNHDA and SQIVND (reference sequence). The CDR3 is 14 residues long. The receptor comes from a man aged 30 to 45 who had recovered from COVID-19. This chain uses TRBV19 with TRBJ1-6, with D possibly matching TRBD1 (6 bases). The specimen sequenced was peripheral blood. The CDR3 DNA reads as TGTGCCAGTAGTTCGGGGGGCGCATACTCACCCCTCCACTTT. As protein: CASSSGGAYSPLHF.